This entry describes one T cell receptor beta chain. This sample stems from a study of blood T cell repertoires in COVID-19. In the original processing: Amplification with reference gene primers provided the estimates of nucleated cell counts. Clones were sequenced by immunoSEQ multiplex PCR, and TCRdb holds only the in-frame ones, with some missing. Clone size and V and J calls were adopted from that table, with D and trimming inferred from the DNA. The table has hundreds of thousands of clones, approximately 89% seen once. There are 17 residues in the CDR3. The germline gives CDR1 SEHNR, CDR2 FQNEAQ (reference sequence). The trim removed 5 bases at V and 10 bases at J, leaving 19 bases unmatched.

The chain uses TRBV7-9 and TRBJ2-1, with 8 bases that match TRBD2. Material: peripheral blood. This receptor was taken from a young man with COVID-19, enrolled during active disease. The CDR3: CASSNPTTSAGGIEQFF. The CDR3 DNA sequence: TGTGCCAGCAGCAACCCCACAACCTCGGCGGGAGGTATAGAGCAGTTCTTC.